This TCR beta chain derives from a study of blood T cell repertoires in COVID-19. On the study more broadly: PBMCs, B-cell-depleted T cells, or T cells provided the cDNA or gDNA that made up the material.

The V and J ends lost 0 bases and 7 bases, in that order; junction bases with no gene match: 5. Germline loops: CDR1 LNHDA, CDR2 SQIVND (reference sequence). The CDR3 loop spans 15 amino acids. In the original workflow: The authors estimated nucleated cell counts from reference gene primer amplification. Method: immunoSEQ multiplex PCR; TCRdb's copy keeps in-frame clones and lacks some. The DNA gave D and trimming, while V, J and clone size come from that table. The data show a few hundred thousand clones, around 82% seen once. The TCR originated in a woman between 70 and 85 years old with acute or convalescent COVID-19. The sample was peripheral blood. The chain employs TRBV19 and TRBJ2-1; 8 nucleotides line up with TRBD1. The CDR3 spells CASSIDQGAWNEQFF. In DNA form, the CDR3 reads TGTGCCAGTAGTATAGACCAGGGGGCTTGGAATGAGCAGTTCTTC.